The present T cell receptor beta chain was sequenced within a study of control samples from healthy donors and cancer patients. TCRdb keeps only in-frame clones here, not all; method: immunoSEQ multiplex PCR. The repertoire holds around 42,000 clones, roughly 94% seen once, with 20% to 30% in the top ten. The V and J ends lost 6 bases and 11 bases, in that order; junction bases with no gene match: 12. CDR3 length: 13 amino acids. Germline values: CDR1 SNHLY, CDR2 FYNNEI. This receptor was obtained from a man aged 60 to 75 in good health. This chain links TRBV2 with TRBJ1-1; 7 nucleotides align to TRBD1. Source material: blood. CDR3 residues: CASRLGTDHLAFF. Written as DNA, the CDR3 is TGTGCCAGCAGACTGGGGACAGATCACTTGGCTTTCTTT.